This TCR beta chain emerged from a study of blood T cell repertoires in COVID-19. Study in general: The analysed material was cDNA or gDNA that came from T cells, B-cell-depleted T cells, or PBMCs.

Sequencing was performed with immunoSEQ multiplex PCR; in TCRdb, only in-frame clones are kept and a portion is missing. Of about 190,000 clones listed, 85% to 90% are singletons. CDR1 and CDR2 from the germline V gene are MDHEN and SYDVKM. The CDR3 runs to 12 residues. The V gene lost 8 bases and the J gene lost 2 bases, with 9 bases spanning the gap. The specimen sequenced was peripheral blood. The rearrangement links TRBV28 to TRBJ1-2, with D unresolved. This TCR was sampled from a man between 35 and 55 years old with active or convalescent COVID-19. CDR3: CASLSVNYGYTF. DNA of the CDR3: TGTGCCAGCCTCAGCGTAAACTATGGCTACACCTTC.